This T cell receptor (beta chain) is from a study of beta chain features in type 1 diabetes. Study background: Age, gender and cell yields were similar between patients and healthy donors. Study-wide results and limits: A potential influence of HLA type upon TCRB rearrangement remained unresolved herein. Patients with type 1 diabetes showed fewer VDJ junction insertions and more deletions. TCRB CDR3 length was moderately but significantly reduced in all four CD4+ subsets of Type 1 diabetes patients.

Per donor, one heparinised blood draw averaged around 0.12 L. V lost 0 bases and J lost 1, with 9 bases in between. This CDR3 is built from 15 residues. Germline-derived CDR1 and CDR2 are SNHLY and FYNNEI. What was sequenced were expressed TCRB transcripts, since all of the isolated RNA had been reverse transcribed. TCRdb's table, derived via immunoSEQ multiplex PCR, lists solely in-frame clones and lacks some. Here the sample spans approximately 730,000 clones, roughly 12% being singletons. On this clone: What it recognizes is unknown.

The chain couples TRBV2 to TRBJ1-1; D unclear. Specimen: naive CD4+ T cells from blood. The sequence was obtained from a man in his late teens or twenties with type 1 diabetes. The CDR3 coding sequence is TGTGCCAGCAGTGAAGCCTCAGGCTGGAACACTGAAGCTTTCTTT. The encoded protein is CASSEASGWNTEAFF.